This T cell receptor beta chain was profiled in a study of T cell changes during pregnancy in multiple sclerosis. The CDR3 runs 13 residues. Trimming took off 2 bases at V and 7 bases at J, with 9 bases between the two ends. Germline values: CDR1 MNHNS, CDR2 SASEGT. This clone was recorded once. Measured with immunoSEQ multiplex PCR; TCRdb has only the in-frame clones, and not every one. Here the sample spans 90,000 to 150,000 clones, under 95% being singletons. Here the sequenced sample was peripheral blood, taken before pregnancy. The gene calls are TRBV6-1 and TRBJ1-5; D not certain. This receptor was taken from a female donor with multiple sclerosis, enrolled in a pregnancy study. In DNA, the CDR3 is TGTGCCAGCAGTGAAATGGTGCGGCAGCCCCAGCATTTT. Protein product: CASSEMVRQPQHF.